The subject of this entry is one T cell receptor beta chain. CDR3 size: 13 residues. In germline, CDR1 is DFQATT, CDR2 SNEGSKA (reference sequence). V dropped 3 bases and J dropped 4 bases, with 9 bases sitting between them. This sample is drawn from a study of blood T cells in healthy people across ages. For the second PCR, which ran for roughly 6 to 12 cycles, a sample-barcoded 5' primer and a J-beta primer mix were used. TCRdb re-called the 5' RACE reads with MiXCR, one entry per CDR3 protein. The sample lists about 2 million distinct CDR3 sequences; roughly 52% were seen once. The clonotype originates from a woman aged 40-49 years in good health. V gene TRBV20-1 combines with J gene TRBJ2-2, with D unclear. Sequencing used blood. CDR3 sequence (DNA): TGCAGTGCTAGGAGGCAGATCACCGGGGAGCTGTTTTTT. Its translation: CSARRQITGELFF.